The 8 T cell receptor beta chains below were found in one sample sequenced in a study of T cells in localized non-small cell lung cancer. Profiling relied on immunoSEQ multiplex PCR, and the TCRdb table lists in-frame clones only, not all of them. The sample contains around 43,000 clones, around 90% of which appear only once. Sequenced here: peripheral blood, sampled before any cancer treatment. All receptors come from a man aged 18-49 years with stage I lung adenocarcinoma.

The genes are TRBV11-1 and TRBJ2-7, with D possibly called TRBD1 or TRBD2 (5 bases each). V was clipped by 4 bases and J by 3 bases, with 13 bases between them. This CDR3 spans 14 amino acids. CDR1 is SGHAT, CDR2 FQDESV, per germline (reference sequence). In DNA form, the CDR3 reads TGTGCCAGCAGCTCCCCCGGGACGGACTACGAGCAGTACTTC. This sequence encodes CASSSPGTDYEQYF.

This clone was recorded only once. The chain combines TRBV18 with TRBJ1-5; maybe TRBD1 (6 bases). This CDR3 comprises 13 residues. CDR1 and CDR2 from the germline V gene are KGHSH and LQKENI. V gave up 8 bases and J gave up 0 bases, with 8 bases separating them. The DNA of the CDR3 is TGTGCCAGCCGACAGGATAGCAATCAGCCCCAGCATTTT. Its translation is CASRQDSNQPQHF. The entire variable domain, with the rest obtained from reference TRBV18 and TRBJ1-5, is as follows: NAGVMQNPRHLVRRRGQEARLRCSPMKGHSHVYWYRQLPEEGLKFMVYLQKENIIDESGMPKERFSAEFPKEGPSILRIQQVVRGDSAAYFCASRQDSNQPQHFGDGTRLSIL.

The chain couples TRBV6-5 to TRBJ2-2; 10 nucleotides align to TRBD1. This CDR3 is built from 15 residues. V lost 2 bases and J lost 5; bases outside the gene matches: 2. Germline V gene lookup returns CDR1 MNHEY and CDR2 SVGAGI. The CDR3 bases are TGTGCCAGCAGTTACGGGACAGGGGTAACCGGGGAGCTGTTTTTT. Its protein is CASSYGTGVTGELFF.

The CDR3 reads CASSFRQGHGYTF. The CDR3 coding sequence is TGTGCCAGCAGTTTCAGGCAGGGACATGGCTACACCTTC. The rearrangement joins TRBV27 to TRBJ1-2; D perhaps matches TRBD1 (5 bases). The CDR3 has 13 amino acids. Between the trimmed V and J ends, which lost 3 bases and 6 bases, there was a span of 11 bases. Germline V gene data show CDR1 as MNHEY and CDR2 as SMNVEV (reference sequence).

This sequence joins TRBV5-1 and TRBJ1-2; maybe TRBD1 (6 bases). Germline assignment: CDR1 SGHRS and CDR2 YFSETQ. The CDR3 has 14 amino acids. V lost 4 bases and J 4 bases, leaving 14 bases between the germline ends. The CDR3 DNA follows: TGCGCCAGCAGCCCCTCTCAGGGGACCTATGGCTACACCTTC. Its protein is CASSPSQGTYGYTF.

J is TRBJ1-5 and V is TRBV19, with 10 bases fitting TRBD1. This CDR3 region has 15 residues. The trim removed 5 bases at V and 6 bases at J, leaving 7 bases unmatched. CDR1 LNHDA and CDR2 SQIVND come from the germline V gene (reference sequence). CDR3 coding DNA: TGTGCCAGTAGTTCGGGACAGGGGAACCGTCAGCCCCAGCATTTT. Amino acid sequence: CASSSGQGNRQPQHF.

This clone was recorded a few times. The chain is built from TRBV5-1 and TRBJ1-3; D not resolved. Per germline, CDR1 SGHRS and CDR2 YFSETQ. V was pared by 1 base and J by 0 bases, with 5 bases between. The CDR3 totals 14 residues. DNA of the CDR3: TGCGCCAGCAGCTTGAGTTCCTCTGGAAACACCATATATTTT. It is translated as CASSLSSSGNTIYF.

V and J are TRBV7-9 and TRBJ1-2; no definite D call. The ends were cut back, 3 bases at V and 3 bases at J, with 11 bases in the middle. Germline CDR1 reads SEHNR; CDR2 reads FQNEAQ (reference sequence). The CDR3 spans 14 residues. This CDR3 is CASSLPDSDYGYTF. In DNA, the CDR3 is TGTGCCAGCAGCTTGCCCGACTCAGACTATGGCTACACCTTC.